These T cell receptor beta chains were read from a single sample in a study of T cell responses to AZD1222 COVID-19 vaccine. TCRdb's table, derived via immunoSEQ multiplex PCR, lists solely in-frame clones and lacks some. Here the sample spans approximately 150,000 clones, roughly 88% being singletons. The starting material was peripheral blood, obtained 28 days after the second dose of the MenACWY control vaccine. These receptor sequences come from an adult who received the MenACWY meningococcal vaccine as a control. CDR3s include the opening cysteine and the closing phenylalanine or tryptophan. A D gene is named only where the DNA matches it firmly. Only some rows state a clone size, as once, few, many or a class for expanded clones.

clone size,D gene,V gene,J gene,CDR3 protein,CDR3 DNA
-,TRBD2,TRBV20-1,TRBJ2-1,CSASSPAGVLGEQFF,TGCAGTGCTAGTTCCCCAGCGGGGGTGCTCGGTGAGCAGTTCTTC
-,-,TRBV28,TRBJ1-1,CASSVPRRVNTEAFF,TGTGCCAGCAGTGTCCCCCGGCGGGTGAACACTGAAGCTTTCTTT
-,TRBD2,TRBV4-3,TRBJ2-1,CASSTTSGVYNEQFF,TGCGCCAGCAGCACGACTAGCGGAGTCTACAATGAGCAGTTCTTC
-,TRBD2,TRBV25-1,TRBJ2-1,CASSELGTGGPDNEQFF,TGTGCCAGCAGTGAATTGGGAACGGGAGGGCCCGACAATGAGCAGTTCTTC
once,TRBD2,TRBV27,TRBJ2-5,CASSGTSGVGETQYF,TGTGCCAGCAGTGGGACTAGCGGGGTTGGGGAGACCCAGTACTTC
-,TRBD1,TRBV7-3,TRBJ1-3,CASSFRQGDTIYF,TGTGCCAGCAGCTTCCGACAGGGTGACACCATATATTTT
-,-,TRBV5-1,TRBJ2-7,CASSSEPGLPSEQYF,TGCGCCAGCAGCTCAGAACCGGGACTCCCGTCTGAGCAGTACTTC
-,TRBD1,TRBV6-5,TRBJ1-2,CASSLQGVDYGYTF,TGTGCCAGCAGCCTACAGGGGGTGGACTATGGCTACACCTTC
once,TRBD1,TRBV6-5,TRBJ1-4,CASRITGTGKEKLFF,TGTGCCAGCAGAATAACCGGGACAGGTAAAGAAAAACTGTTTTTT
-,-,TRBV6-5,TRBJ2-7,CASRMAFTSHEQYF,TGTGCCAGCAGGATGGCGTTTACGTCTCACGAGCAGTACTTC
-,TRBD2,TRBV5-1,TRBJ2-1,CASSFSGNEQFF,TGCGCCAGCAGCTTTAGCGGGAATGAGCAGTTCTTC
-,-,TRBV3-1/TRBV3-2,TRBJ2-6,CASSPGGRDGANVLTF,TGTGCCAGCAGCCCAGGCGGGCGGGACGGGGCCAACGTCCTGACTTTC
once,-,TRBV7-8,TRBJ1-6,CASSQRGDGRRLNSPLHF,TGTGCCAGCAGCCAGAGGGGGGACGGGAGGCGGCTTAATTCACCCCTCCACTTT
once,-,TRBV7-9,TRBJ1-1,CASITGTGNTEAFF,TGTGCCAGCATCACCGGGACGGGGAACACTGAAGCTTTCTTT
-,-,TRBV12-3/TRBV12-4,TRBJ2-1,CASSFRLAEQFF,TGTGCCAGCAGTTTTAGGTTGGCTGAGCAGTTCTTC
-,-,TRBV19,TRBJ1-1,CASSSRVYPPFF,TGTGCCAGTAGTAGCAGGGTTTACCCGCCTTTCTTT
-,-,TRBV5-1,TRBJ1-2,CASSLTWTQDLAF,TGCGCCAGCAGCTTAACCTGGACACAGGACCTCGCCTTC
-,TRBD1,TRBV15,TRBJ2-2,CATSRGQGRDTGELFF,TGTGCCACCAGCAGGGGACAGGGGCGGGACACCGGGGAGCTGTTTTTT
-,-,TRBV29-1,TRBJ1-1,CSVEKGLGTEAFF,TGCAGCGTTGAAAAGGGCCTGGGCACTGAAGCTTTCTTT
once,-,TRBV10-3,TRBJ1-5,CAISGNGNSNQPQHF,TGTGCCATCAGTGGGAACGGTAATAGCAATCAGCCCCAGCATTTT
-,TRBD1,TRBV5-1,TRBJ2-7,CASSSRQGFYEQYF,TGCGCCAGCAGCTCCCGACAGGGGTTCTACGAGCAGTACTTC
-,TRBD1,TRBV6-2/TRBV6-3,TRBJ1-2,CASSYSGQGGHGYTF,TGTGCCAGCAGTTACTCGGGACAGGGCGGACATGGCTACACCTTC
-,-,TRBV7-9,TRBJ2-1,CASSYFNFSRYNEQFF,TGTGCCAGCAGCTACTTCAACTTTTCTCGCTACAATGAGCAGTTCTTC
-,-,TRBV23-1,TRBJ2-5,CASSQWREETQYF,TGCGCCAGCAGTCAATGGAGGGAAGAGACCCAGTACTTC
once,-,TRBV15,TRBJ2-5,CATSGGVEETQYF,TGTGCCACCAGCGGGGGAGTAGAAGAGACCCAGTACTTC
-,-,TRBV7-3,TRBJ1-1,CASSLRRSTEAFF,TGTGCCAGCAGCTTACGGAGGAGCACTGAAGCTTTCTTT
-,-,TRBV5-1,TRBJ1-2,CASSLVPGYYGYTF,TGCGCCAGCAGCTTGGTGCCGGGTTACTATGGCTACACCTTC
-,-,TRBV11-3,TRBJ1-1,CASRSLGREAFF,TGTGCCAGCAGATCTCTTGGACGGGAAGCTTTCTTT
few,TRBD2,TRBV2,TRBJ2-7,CASSDRLAGGYEQYF,TGTGCCAGCAGTGACAGGCTAGCGGGAGGGTACGAGCAGTACTTC
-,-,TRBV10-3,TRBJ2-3,CAISRGALTYNTDTQYF,TGTGCCATCAGTCGGGGGGCCTTGACCTACAACACAGATACGCAGTATTTT
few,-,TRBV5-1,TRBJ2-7,CASKERGTTYEQYF,TGCGCCAGCAAAGAAAGGGGGACGACCTACGAGCAGTACTTC
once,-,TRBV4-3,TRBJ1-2,CASSPSYTNYGYTF,TGCGCCAGCAGCCCGTCATATACTAACTATGGCTACACCTTC
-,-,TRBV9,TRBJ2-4,CASSPGTGSGNIQYF,TGTGCCAGCAGCCCCGGGACCGGGAGCGGGAACATTCAGTACTTC
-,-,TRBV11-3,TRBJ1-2,CASSLGWGTAYTF,TGTGCCAGCAGCTTAGGGTGGGGCACAGCTTACACCTTC
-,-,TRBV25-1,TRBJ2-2,CASSATGSGTGELFF,TGTGCCAGCAGTGCAACAGGGTCGGGCACCGGGGAGCTGTTTTTT